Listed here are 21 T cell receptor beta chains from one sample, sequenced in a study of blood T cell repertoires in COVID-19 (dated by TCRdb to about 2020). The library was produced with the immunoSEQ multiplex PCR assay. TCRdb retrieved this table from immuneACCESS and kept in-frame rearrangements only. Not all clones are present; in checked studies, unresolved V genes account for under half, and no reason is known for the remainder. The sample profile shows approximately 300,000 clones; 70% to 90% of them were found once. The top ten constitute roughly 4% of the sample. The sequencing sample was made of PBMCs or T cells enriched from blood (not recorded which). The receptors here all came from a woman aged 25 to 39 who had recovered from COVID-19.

The CDR3 region is CASSLGQGYTF. The CDR3 DNA reads TGTGCCAGCAGCTTAGGGCAAGGCTACACCTTC. The genes are TRBV7-9 and TRBJ1-2, with D uncertain. The CDR3 has 11 amino acids. V was pared by 1 base and J by 8 bases, with 5 bases between. Germline CDR1 is SEHNR and CDR2 is FQNEAQ (reference sequence). Full variable domain (outside the CDR3, taken from reference TRBV7-9 and TRBJ1-2): DTGVSQNPRHKITKRGQNVTFRCDPISEHNRLYWYRQTLGQGPEFLTYFQNEAQLEKSRLLSDRFSAERPKGSFSTLEIQRTEQGDSAMYLCASSLGQGYTFGSGTRLTVV.

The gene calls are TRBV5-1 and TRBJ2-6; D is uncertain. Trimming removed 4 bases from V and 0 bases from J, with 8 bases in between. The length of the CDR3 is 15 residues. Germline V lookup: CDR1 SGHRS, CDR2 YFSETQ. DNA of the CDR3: TGCGCCAGCAGCCTCGAGTACTCTGGGGCCAACGTCCTGACTTTC. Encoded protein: CASSLEYSGANVLTF.

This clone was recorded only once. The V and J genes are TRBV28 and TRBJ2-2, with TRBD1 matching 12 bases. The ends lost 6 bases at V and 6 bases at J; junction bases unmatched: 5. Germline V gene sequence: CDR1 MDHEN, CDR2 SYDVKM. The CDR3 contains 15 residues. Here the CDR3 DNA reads TGTGCCAGCAGGTCAGGGACAGGGGGCCCCGGGGAGCTGTTTTTT. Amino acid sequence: CASRSGTGGPGELFF.

CDR3 sequence reads: CASSSVAGGRTGELFF. DNA of the CDR3: TGCGCCAGCAGCTCGGTAGCGGGGGGGCGGACCGGGGAGCTGTTTTTT. The chain has TRBV4-1 and TRBJ2-2, with 11 bases aligning to TRBD2. The V and J ends lost 5 bases and 5 bases, in that order; junction bases with no gene match: 7. Germline V CDR1 and CDR2: MGHRA, YSYEKL. This CDR3 is 16 amino acids long.

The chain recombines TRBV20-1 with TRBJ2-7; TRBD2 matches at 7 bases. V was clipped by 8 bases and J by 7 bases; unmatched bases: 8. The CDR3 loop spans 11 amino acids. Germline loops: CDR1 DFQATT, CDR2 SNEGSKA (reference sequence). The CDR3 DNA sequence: TGCAGTCCACGGCAGGGAGGGGAGCAGTACTTC. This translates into CSPRQGGEQYF.

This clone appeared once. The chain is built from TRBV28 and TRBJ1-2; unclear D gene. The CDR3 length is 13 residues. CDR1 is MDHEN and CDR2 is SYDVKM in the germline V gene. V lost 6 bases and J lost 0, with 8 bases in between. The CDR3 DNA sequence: TGTGCCAGCAGCCCCCCTACTAACTATGGCTACACCTTC. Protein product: CASSPPTNYGYTF.

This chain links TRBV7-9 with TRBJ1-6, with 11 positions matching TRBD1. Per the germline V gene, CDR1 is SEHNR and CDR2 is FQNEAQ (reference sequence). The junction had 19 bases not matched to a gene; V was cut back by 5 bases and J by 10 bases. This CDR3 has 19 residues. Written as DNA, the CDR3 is TGTGCCAGCAGCCTGAACTCCGGGACAGGGGGTCTTAGAAGGTCACCCCTCCACTTT. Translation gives CASSLNSGTGGLRRSPLHF.

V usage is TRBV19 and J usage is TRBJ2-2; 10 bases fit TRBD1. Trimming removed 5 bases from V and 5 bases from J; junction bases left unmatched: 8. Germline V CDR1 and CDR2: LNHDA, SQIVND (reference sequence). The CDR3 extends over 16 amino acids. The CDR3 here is CASSQPDRGSTGELFF. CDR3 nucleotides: TGTGCCAGTAGTCAACCGGACAGGGGGTCGACCGGGGAGCTGTTTTTT.

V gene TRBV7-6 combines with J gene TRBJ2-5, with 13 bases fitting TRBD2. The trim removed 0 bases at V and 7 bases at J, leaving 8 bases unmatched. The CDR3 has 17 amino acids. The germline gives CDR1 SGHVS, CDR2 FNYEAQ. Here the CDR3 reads CASSLAGLAGEKVTQYF. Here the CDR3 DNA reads TGTGCCAGCAGCTTAGCCGGACTAGCGGGAGAAAAAGTGACCCAGTACTTC.

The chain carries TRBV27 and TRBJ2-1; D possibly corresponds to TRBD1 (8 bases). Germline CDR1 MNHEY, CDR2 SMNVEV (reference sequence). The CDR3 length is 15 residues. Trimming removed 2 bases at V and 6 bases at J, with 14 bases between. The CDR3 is CASSLGGDRFNEQFF. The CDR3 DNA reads TGTGCCAGCAGTTTAGGGGGGGACAGGTTCAATGAGCAGTTCTTC.

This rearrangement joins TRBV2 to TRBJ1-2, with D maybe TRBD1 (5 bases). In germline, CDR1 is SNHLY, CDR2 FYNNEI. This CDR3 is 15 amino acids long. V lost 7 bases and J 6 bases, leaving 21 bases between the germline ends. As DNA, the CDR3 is TGTGCCAGCAAGGAGTATGAACAGGTCAAGAATGGCTACACCTTC. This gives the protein CASKEYEQVKNGYTF.

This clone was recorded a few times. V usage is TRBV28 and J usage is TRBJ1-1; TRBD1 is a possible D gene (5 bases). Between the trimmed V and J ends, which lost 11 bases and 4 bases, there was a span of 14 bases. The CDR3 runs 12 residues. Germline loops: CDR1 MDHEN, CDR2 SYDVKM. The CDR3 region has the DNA TGTGCCCTGGGGGGGGGTTCCACTGAAGCTTTCTTT. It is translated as CALGGGSTEAFF.

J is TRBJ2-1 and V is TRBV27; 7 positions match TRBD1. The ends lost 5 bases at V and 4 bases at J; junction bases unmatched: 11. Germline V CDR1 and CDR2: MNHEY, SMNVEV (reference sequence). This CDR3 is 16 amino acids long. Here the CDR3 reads CASSPLGTVVYNEQFF. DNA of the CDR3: TGTGCCAGCAGTCCACTCGGGACAGTTGTTTACAATGAGCAGTTCTTC.

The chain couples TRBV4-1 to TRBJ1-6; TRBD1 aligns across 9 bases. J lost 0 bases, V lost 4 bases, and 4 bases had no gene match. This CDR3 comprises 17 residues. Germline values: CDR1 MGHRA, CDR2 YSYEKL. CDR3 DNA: TGCGCCAGCAGCCCGGACAGGGGAAGCTCCTATAATTCACCCCTCCACTTT. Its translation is CASSPDRGSSYNSPLHF.

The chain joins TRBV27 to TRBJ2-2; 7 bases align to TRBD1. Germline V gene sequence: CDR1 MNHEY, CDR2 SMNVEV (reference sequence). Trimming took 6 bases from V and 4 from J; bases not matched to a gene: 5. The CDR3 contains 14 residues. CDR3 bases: TGTGCCAGCAGAAAGGGACAGTCCACCGGGGAGCTGTTTTTT. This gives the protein CASRKGQSTGELFF.

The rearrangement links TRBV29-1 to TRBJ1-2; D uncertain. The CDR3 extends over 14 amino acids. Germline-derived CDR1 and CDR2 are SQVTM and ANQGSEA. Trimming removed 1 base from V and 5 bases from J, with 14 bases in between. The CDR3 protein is CSVEGPGGEYGYTF. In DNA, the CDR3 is TGCAGCGTTGAAGGTCCGGGAGGAGAATATGGCTACACCTTC.

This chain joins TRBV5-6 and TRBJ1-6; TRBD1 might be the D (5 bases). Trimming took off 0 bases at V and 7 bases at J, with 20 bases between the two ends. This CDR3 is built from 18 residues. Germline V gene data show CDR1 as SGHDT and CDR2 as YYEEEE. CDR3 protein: CASSLEFGLGGGNSPLHF. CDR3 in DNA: TGTGCCAGCAGCTTGGAATTCGGTCTGGGGGGAGGAAATTCACCCCTCCACTTT.

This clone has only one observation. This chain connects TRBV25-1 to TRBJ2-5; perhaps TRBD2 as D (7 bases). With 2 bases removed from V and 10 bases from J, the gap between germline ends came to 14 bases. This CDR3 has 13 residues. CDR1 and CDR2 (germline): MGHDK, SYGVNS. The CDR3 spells CASSERGGVVQYF. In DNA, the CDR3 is TGTGCCAGCAGTGAAAGGGGGGGAGTAGTCCAGTACTTC.

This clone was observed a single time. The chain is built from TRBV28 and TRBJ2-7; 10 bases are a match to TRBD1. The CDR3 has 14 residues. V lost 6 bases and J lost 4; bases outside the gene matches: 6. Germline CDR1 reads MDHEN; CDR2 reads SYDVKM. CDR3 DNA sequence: TGTGCCAGCAGGCCCCCGGGACAGGGGTACGAGCAGTACTTC. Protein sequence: CASRPPGQGYEQYF. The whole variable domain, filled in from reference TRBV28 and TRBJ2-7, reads DVKVTQSSRYLVKRTGEKVFLECVQDMDHENMFWYRQDPGLGLRLIYFSYDVKMKEKGDIPEGYSVSREKKERFSLILESASTNQTSMYLCASRPPGQGYEQYFGPGTRLTVT.

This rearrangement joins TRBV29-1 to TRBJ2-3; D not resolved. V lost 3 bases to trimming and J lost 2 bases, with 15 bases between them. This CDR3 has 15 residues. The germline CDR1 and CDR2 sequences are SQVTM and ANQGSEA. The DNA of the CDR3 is TGCAGCGTTGACGGGTTGGTGGTCTCCACAGATACGCAGTATTTT. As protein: CSVDGLVVSTDTQYF.

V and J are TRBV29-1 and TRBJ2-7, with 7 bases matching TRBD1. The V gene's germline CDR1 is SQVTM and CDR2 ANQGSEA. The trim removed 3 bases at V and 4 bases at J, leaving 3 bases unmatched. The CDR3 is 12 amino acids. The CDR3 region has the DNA TGCAGCGTTGAGGACAGGTCGTACGAGCAGTACTTC. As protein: CSVEDRSYEQYF.